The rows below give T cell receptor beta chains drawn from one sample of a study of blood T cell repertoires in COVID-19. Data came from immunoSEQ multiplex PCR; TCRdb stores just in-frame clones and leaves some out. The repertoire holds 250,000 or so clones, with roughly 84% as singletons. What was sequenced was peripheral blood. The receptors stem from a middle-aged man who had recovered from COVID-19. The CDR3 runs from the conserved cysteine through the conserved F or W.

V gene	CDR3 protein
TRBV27	CASSPGTGGYTEAFF
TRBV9	CASSASGANVLTF
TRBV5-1	CASSLAVGDNSPLHF
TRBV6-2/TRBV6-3	CASSFSGGSQETQYF
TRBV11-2	CASSPSRETQYF
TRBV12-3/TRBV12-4	CASTTRDNEQFF
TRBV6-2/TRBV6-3	CASSSVLAFDTGELFF
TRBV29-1	CSVAGGGGETQYF
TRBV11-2	CASSPGVVGNEKLFF
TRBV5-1	CASSLATGAGDYEQYF
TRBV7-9	CASRRGRETEAFF
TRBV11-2	CASSQDADRGEKLFF
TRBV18	CASSLTGIGSEQYF
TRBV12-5	CASGLVPGGKANEKLFF
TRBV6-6	CASSYSLTVAGSPLHF